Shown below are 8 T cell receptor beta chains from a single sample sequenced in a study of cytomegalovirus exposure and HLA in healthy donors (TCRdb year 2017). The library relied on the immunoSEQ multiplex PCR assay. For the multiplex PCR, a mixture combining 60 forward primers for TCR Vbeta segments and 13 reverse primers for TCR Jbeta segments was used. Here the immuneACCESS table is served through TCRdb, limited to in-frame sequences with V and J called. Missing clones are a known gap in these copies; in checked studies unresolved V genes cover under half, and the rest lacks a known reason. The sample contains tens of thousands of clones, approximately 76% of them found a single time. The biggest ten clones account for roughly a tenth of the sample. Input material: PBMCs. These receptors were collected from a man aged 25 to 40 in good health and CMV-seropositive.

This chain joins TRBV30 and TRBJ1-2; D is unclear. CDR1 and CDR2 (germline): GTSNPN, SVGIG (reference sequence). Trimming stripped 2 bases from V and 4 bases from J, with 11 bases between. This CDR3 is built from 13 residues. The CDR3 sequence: CAWSSRSGYGYTF. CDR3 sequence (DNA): TGTGCCTGGAGTAGCAGATCGGGCTATGGCTACACCTTC.

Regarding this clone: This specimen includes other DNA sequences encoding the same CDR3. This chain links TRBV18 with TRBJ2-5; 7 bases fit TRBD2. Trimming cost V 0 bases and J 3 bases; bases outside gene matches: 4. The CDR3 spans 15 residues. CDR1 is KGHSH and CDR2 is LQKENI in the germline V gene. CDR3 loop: CASSPPGLAEETQYF. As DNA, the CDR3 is TGTGCCAGCTCACCACCTGGCCTAGCGGAAGAGACCCAGTACTTC.

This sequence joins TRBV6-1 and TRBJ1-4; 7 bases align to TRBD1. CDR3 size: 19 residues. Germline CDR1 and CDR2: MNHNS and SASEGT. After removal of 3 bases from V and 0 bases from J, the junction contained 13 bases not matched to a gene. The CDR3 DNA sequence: TGTGCCAGCAGTGAGCAGGGTCCCGGGACAGCTGCAACTAATGAAAAACTGTTTTTT. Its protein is CASSEQGPGTAATNEKLFF.

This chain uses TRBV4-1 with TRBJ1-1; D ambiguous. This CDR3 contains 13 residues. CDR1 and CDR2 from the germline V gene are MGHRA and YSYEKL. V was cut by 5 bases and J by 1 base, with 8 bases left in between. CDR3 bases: TGCGCCAGCAGCGAGGGTTCGAACACTGAAGCTTTCTTT. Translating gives CASSEGSNTEAFF.

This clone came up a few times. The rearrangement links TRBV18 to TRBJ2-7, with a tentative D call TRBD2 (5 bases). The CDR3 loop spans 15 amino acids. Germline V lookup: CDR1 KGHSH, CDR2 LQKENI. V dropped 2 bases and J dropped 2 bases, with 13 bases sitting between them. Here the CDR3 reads CASSPGVSVAYEQYF. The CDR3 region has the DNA TGTGCCAGCTCACCAGGGGTTAGCGTCGCCTACGAGCAGTACTTC.

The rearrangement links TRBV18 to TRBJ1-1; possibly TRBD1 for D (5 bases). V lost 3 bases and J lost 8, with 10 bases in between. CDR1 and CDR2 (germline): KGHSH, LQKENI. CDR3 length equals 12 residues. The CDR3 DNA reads TGTGCCAGCTCACCCAGGGTCGGCGAAGCTTTCTTT. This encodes CASSPRVGEAFF.

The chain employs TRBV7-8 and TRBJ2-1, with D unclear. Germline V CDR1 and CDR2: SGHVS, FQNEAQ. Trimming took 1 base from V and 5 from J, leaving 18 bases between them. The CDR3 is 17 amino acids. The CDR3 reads CASSLGLGRSAHNEQFF. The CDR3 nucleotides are TGTGCCAGCAGCTTAGGACTCGGCCGGAGTGCGCACAATGAGCAGTTCTTC.

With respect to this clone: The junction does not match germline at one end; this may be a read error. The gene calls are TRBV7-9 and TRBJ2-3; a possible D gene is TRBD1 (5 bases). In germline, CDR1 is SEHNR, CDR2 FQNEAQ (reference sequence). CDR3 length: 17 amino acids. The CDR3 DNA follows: TGTTCCAGCAGCCAAAACGCCGACAGTGTCGGCACAGATACGCAGTATTTT. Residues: CSSSQNADSVGTDTQYF.